The clone carrying this T cell receptor beta chain was detected only a few times. Its target is not known. This sample was taken from a study of cytomegalovirus exposure and HLA in healthy donors. Points from the study as a whole: CMV antigen specificity of three CMV-associated chains was confirmed in vitro.

The CDR3 length is 12 residues. Trimming removed 6 bases at V and 10 bases at J, with 15 bases between. Germline V gene data show CDR1 as SNHLY and CDR2 as FYNNEI. Only in-frame clones appear in the TCRdb table, and some are missing; sequencing was by immunoSEQ multiplex PCR. The sample yields approximately 210,000 clones, about 86% seen once. The donors were members of the validation cohort, which comprised 120 subjects and was separate from the first cohort of 666 subjects. The genes are TRBV2 and TRBJ1-2, with D perhaps matching TRBD1 (5 bases). The sequencing input was PBMCs. This sequence originates from a woman aged 18 to 35 in good health and CMV-seronegative. The DNA for the CDR3 is TGTGCCAGCAGCTCAGGGAAAGTGGTCTACACCTTC. Its protein is CASSSGKVVYTF.